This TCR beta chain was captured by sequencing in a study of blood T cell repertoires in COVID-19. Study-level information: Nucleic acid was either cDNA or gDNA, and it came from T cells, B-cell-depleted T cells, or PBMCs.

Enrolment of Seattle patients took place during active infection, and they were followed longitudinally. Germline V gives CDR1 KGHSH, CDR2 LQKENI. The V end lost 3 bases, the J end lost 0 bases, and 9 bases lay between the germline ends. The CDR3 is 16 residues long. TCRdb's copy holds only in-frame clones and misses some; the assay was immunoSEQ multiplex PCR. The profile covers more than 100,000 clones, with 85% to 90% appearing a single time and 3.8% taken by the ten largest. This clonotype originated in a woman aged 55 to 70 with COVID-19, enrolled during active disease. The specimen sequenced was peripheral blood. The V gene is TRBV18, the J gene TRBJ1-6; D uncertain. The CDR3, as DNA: TGTGCCAGCTCACCGCGGCAGAGCTCCTATAATTCACCCCTCCACTTT. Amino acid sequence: CASSPRQSSYNSPLHF.